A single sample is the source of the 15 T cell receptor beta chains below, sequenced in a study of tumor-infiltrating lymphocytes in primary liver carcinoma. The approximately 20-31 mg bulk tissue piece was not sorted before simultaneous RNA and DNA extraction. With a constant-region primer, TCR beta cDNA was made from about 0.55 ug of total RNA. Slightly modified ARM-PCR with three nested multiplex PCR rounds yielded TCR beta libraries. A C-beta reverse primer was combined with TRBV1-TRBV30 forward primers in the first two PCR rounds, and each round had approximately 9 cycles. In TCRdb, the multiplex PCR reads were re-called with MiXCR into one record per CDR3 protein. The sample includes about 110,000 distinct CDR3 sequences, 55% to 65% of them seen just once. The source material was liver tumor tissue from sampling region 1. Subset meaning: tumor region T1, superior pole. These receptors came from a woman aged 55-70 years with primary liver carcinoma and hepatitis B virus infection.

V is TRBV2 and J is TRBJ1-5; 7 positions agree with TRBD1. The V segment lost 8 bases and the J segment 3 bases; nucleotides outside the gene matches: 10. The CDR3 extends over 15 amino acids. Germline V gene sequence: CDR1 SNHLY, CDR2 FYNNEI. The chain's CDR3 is CASRFEGAVNQPQHF. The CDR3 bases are TGTGCCAGCCGCTTCGAGGGGGCAGTCAATCAGCCCCAGCATTTT.

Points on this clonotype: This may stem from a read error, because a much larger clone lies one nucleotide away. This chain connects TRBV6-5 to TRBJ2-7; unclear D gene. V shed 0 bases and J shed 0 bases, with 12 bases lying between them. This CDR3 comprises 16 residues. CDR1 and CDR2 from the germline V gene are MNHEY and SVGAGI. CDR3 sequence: CASSYSIQRNSYEQYF. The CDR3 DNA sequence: TGTGCCAGCAGTTACTCGATACAGAGGAACTCCTACGAGCAGTACTTC.

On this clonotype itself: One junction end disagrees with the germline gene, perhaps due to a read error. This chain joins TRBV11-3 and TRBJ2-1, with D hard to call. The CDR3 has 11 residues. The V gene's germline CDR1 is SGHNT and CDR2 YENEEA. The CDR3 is CASSLFYEHFF. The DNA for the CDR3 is TGTGCCAGTAGCTTATTCTATGAGCACTTCTTC.

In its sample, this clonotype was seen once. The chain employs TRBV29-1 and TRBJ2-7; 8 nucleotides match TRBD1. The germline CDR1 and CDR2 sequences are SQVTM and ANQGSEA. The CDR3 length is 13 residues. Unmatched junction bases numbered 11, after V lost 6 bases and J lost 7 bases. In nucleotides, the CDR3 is TGCAGCGTCGTGGGACAGGAATTTAGAGAGCAGTACTTC. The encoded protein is CSVVGQEFREQYF.

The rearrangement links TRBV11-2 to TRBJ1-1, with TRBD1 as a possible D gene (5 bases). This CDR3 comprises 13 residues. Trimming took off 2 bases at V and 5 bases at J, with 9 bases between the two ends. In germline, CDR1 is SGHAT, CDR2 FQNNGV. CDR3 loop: CASSLRGITEAFF. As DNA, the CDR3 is TGTGCCAGCAGCTTACGGGGGATTACTGAAGCTTTCTTT.

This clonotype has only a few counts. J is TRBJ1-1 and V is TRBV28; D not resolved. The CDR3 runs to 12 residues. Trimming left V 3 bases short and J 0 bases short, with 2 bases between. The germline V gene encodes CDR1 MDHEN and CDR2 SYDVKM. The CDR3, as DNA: TGTGCCAGCAGTTTGGTGAACACTGAAGCTTTCTTT. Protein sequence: CASSLVNTEAFF.

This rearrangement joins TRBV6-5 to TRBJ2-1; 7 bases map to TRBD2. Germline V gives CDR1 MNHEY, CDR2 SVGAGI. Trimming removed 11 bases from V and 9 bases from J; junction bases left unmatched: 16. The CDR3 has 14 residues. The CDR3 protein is CAGALVAGVGEQFF. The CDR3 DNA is TGTGCCGGCGCGTTAGTAGCGGGTGTTGGTGAGCAGTTCTTC.

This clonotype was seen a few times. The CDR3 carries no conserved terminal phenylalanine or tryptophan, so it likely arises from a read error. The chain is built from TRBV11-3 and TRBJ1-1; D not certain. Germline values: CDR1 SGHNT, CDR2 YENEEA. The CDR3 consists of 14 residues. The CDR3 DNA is TGTACCAGCAGCCAGGATGGCTTGAACACTGAAGCTTTCCTT. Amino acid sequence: CTSSQDGLNTEAFL.

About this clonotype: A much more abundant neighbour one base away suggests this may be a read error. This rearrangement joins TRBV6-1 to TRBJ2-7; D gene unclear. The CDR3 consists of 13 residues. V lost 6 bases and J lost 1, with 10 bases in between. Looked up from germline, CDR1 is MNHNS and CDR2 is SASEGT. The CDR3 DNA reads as TGTGCCAGCAGACAGTACCCATCCTACGAGCAGTACTTC. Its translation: CASRQYPSYEQYF.

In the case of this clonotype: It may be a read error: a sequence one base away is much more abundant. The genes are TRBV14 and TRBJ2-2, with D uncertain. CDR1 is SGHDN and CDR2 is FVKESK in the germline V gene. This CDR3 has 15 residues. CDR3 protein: CASNQDRVSYGELFF. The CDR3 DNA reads TGTGCCAGCAACCAAGATCGGGTTTCCTACGGGGAGCTGTTTTTT.

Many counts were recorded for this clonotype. The CDR3 nucleotides are TGTGCCAGCAGTTCTCATGGAGCTGGAAACACCATATATTTT. Its translation: CASSSHGAGNTIYF. This chain uses TRBV6-5 with TRBJ1-3; D is uncertain. CDR3 size: 14 residues. Germline CDR1 and CDR2: MNHEY and SVGAGI. V lost 4 bases, J lost 2 bases, and 9 bases lay in between.

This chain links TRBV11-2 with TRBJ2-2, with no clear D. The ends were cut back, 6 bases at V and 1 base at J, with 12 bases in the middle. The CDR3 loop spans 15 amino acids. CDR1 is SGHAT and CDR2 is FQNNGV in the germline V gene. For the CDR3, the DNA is TGTGCCAGCAGGTTCGCAGTAGTGAACACCGGGGAGCTGTTTTTT. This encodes CASRFAVVNTGELFF.

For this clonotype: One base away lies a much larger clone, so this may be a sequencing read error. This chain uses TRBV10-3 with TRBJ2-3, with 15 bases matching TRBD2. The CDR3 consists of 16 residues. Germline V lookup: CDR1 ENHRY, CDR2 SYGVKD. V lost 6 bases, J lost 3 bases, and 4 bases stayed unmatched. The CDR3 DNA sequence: TGTGCCATCAGGCTGGGACTAGCGGGAGGAACAGATACGCAGTATTTT. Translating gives CAIRLGLAGGTDTQYF.

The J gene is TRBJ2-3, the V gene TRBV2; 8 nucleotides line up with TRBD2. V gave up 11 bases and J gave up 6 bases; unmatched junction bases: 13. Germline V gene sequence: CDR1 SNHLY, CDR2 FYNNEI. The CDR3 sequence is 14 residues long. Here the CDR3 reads CAGRLSGRGDTQYF. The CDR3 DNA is TGTGCCGGCCGCTTAAGCGGGAGAGGGGATACGCAGTATTTT.

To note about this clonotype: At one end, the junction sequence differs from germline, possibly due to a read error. Written as DNA, the CDR3 is TGTGCCGGCAGTGAAGTCAGGGACGGGGCCCAGTACTTC. Translating gives CAGSEVRDGAQYF. The genes are TRBV6-1 and TRBJ2-5; TRBD1 or TRBD2 may be the D gene (5 bases each). Germline CDR1 reads MNHNS; CDR2 reads SASEGT. The CDR3 contains 13 residues.